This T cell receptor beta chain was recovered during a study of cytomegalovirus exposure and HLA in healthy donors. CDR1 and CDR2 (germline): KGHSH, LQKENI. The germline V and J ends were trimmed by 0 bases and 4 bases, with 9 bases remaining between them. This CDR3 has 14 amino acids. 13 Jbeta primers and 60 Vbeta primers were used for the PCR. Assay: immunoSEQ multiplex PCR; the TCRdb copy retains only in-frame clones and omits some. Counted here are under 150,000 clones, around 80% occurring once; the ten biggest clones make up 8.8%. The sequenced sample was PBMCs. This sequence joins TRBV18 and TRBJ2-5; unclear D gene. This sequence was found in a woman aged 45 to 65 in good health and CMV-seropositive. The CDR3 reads CASSPPNSGETQYF. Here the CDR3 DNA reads TGTGCCAGCTCACCACCGAACTCGGGAGAGACCCAGTACTTC.